Given below is one TCR beta chain in context. Noted treatment: randomized to nivolumab then ipilimumab (arm A) or the reverse (arm B). The sample is drawn from a study of sequential checkpoint blockade in melanoma. Across the study: Matched biopsies came pretreatment and at week 13 for twenty-two patients.

Germline lookup yields CDR1 KGHSH and CDR2 LQKENI. V dropped 9 bases and J dropped 2 bases, with 17 bases sitting between them. This CDR3 spans 15 amino acids. Profiling relied on immunoSEQ multiplex PCR, and the TCRdb table lists in-frame clones only, not all of them. The sample holds 5,000 or so clones, around 19% seen once. The V and J genes are TRBV18 and TRBJ1-5, with D perhaps matching TRBD1 (6 bases). The source is a human donor with melanoma. Material: tumor tissue (inferred from file names), obtained from a patient given nivolumab and ipilimumab in sequence. CDR3 bases: TGTGCCAGTTCCTTGTCGGGGGCTGGCAATCAGCCCCAGCATTTT. Amino acid sequence: CASSLSGAGNQPQHF.